This is a list of T cell receptor beta chains from one sample in a study of OX40 agonist ivuxolimab in advanced cancers. Data came from immunoSEQ multiplex PCR; TCRdb stores just in-frame clones and leaves some out. The sample consists of 25,000 to 40,000 clones, roughly 80% of them appearing once. Specimen: CD4+ or CD8+ T cells sorted from blood, collected in a trial of the OX40 agonist ivuxolimab. The origin of the receptors is an adult with an advanced solid tumor such as melanoma, head and neck, liver or kidney cancer. Each CDR3 is given with its conserved first and last residue. Fields, in order: J gene, D gene, clone size, V gene, CDR3 protein, CDR3 DNA. The D gene is left open where the match is weak. The size field is filled for only some rows; it gives once, few, many or a size class.

TRBJ2-1 TRBD2 - TRBV27 CASSLFTSGVSYNEQFF TGTGCCAGCAGTTTATTTACTAGCGGGGTCTCCTACAATGAGCAGTTCTTC
TRBJ2-3 TRBD1 - TRBV9 CASRGGTGPRADTQYF TGTGCCAGCAGAGGAGGGACAGGACCTAGGGCAGATACGCAGTATTTT
TRBJ1-3 - once TRBV5-8 CASSSSGAAGNTIYF TGTGCCAGCAGTTCGAGCGGGGCGGCTGGAAACACCATATATTTT
TRBJ1-3 - - TRBV6-5 CASREGSHGNTIYF TGTGCCAGCAGAGAGGGCAGTCATGGAAACACCATATATTTT
TRBJ2-2 - - TRBV5-1 CASSFRNTGELFF TGCGCCAGCAGCTTCAGGAACACCGGGGAGCTGTTTTTT
TRBJ2-7 - - TRBV11-2 CASSLVSSEQYF TGTGCCAGCAGCTTAGTGTCCTCCGAGCAGTACTTC
TRBJ2-6 TRBD2 - TRBV19 CASRTGGLAGGRANVLTF TGTGCCAGCCGGACGGGGGGACTAGCGGGAGGTAGGGCCAACGTCCTGACTTTC
TRBJ1-5 TRBD1 - TRBV4-1 CASSQADRGDQPQHF TGCGCCAGCAGCCAGGCTGACAGGGGGGATCAGCCCCAGCATTTT
TRBJ1-4 TRBD1 - TRBV10-3 CAISEGQGIEKLFF TGTGCCATCAGTGAGGGACAGGGGATTGAAAAACTGTTTTTT
TRBJ2-4 - - TRBV30 CALLTEGKNIQYF TGTGCCCTCTTGACGGAGGGCAAGAACATTCAGTACTTC
TRBJ1-3 - - TRBV18 CASSVDRRSGNTIYF TGTGCCAGCTCGGTCGACAGACGCTCTGGAAACACCATATATTTT
TRBJ1-1 - - TRBV5-1 CASSLAVSSTEAFF TGCGCCAGCAGCTTGGCAGTCAGCAGCACTGAAGCTTTCTTT
TRBJ2-3 TRBD2 - TRBV7-2 CASSHARRGGPHTQYF TGTGCCAGCAGCCACGCGCGGCGGGGGGGGCCGCATACGCAGTATTTT
TRBJ1-1 - - TRBV2 CAGHAQGRFTEAFF TGTGCCGGCCATGCACAGGGTCGATTCACTGAAGCTTTCTTT
TRBJ1-4 - - TRBV7-6 CASSPGILNEKLFF TGTGCCAGCAGCCCGGGCATCCTTAATGAAAAACTGTTTTTT
TRBJ2-7 - - TRBV2 CATQSSGSQIGEQYF TGTGCCACGCAGTCGTCGGGATCCCAGATAGGAGAGCAGTACTTC
TRBJ2-2 TRBD1 - TRBV7-2 CASRPDRGRGTGELFF TGTGCCAGCAGGCCCGACAGGGGCCGGGGCACCGGGGAGCTGTTTTTT
TRBJ2-7 - few TRBV18 CASSGGGYEQYF TGTGCCAGCTCAGGAGGGGGCTACGAGCAGTACTTC
TRBJ2-7 - - TRBV21-1 CASPLFPGQASYEQYF TGTGCGAGCCCATTGTTCCCGGGACAAGCCTCCTACGAGCAGTACTTC
TRBJ1-5 TRBD1 once TRBV10-1 CASSDMTGRNQPQHF TGCGCCAGCAGCGATATGACAGGGCGCAATCAGCCCCAGCATTTT
TRBJ1-6 - few TRBV7-2 CASSLGHTNSPLHF TGTGCCAGCAGCTTAGGGCATACCAATTCACCCCTCCACTTT
TRBJ2-7 TRBD2 - TRBV9 CASSQREGSYEQYF TGTGCCAGCAGCCAGCGGGAGGGGTCCTACGAGCAGTACTTC
TRBJ1-6 - - TRBV4-2 CASSQNRDGRYSPLHF TGTGCCAGCAGCCAAAACCGGGACGGTCGTTATTCACCCCTCCACTTT
TRBJ2-1 - few TRBV7-3 CASSLEARTEQFF TGTGCCAGCAGCTTAGAAGCCCGGACTGAGCAGTTCTTC
TRBJ2-2 TRBD1 - TRBV27 CASSWDRSFTGELFF TGTGCCAGCAGTTGGGACAGGAGTTTCACCGGGGAGCTGTTTTTT
TRBJ1-1 - - TRBV14 CASRRSLNTEAFF TGTGCCAGCAGGCGGTCGTTGAACACTGAAGCTTTCTTT
TRBJ1-6 - - TRBV19 CASRNTRRGNSPLHF TGTGCCAGTAGAAATACTCGACGGGGAAATTCACCCCTCCACTTT
TRBJ2-5 - - TRBV5-4 CASSSRRSQETQYF TGTGCCAGCAGCAGTCGACGGTCCCAAGAGACCCAGTACTTC
TRBJ1-6 TRBD1 few TRBV27 CASSSYGTGAFPLHF TGTGCCAGCAGTTCGTACGGGACAGGGGCTTTTCCCCTCCACTTT
TRBJ2-7 TRBD2 - TRBV15 CATSRVAGAVEQYF TGTGCCACCAGCAGAGTAGCGGGAGCGGTCGAGCAGTACTTC
TRBJ2-2 - few TRBV7-7 CASSLSGRNTGELFF TGTGCTAGCAGCTTATCGGGACGGAACACCGGGGAGCTGTTTTTT
TRBJ2-1 - - TRBV9 CASSVDEGVAEQFF TGTGCCAGCAGCGTAGATGAGGGAGTGGCTGAGCAGTTCTTC
TRBJ2-7 TRBD1 - TRBV18 CASSPTGGEFYEQYF TGTGCCAGCTCACCGACAGGGGGCGAATTCTACGAGCAGTACTTC
TRBJ1-6 - - TRBV19 CASSPSQGSSYNSPLHF TGTGCCAGTAGCCCCTCCCAGGGGAGCTCCTATAATTCACCCCTCCACTTT
TRBJ1-2 - - TRBV5-1 CASSLVAGARVYGYTF TGCGCCAGCAGCTTGGTTGCGGGGGCGCGTGTCTATGGCTACACCTTC
TRBJ1-5 - few TRBV2 CASTRLNSNQPQHF TGTGCCAGCACCCGACTGAATAGCAATCAGCCCCAGCATTTT
TRBJ2-3 TRBD2 - TRBV18 CASSRQSGTAGDTQYF TGTGCCAGCTCACGACAAAGCGGGACCGCCGGGGATACGCAGTATTTT
TRBJ2-2 - once TRBV28 CASSDAGATGELFF TGCGCCAGCAGTGACGCAGGGGCCACCGGGGAGCTGTTTTTT
TRBJ1-1 TRBD1 - TRBV6-4 CASSARQGGPSNAEAFF TGTGCCAGCAGTGCAAGACAGGGGGGTCCCTCAAATGCTGAAGCTTTCTTT
TRBJ2-7 - - TRBV28 CASGLSFEQYF TGTGCCAGCGGACTTTCTTTCGAGCAGTACTTC
TRBJ1-4 TRBD1 - TRBV6-1 CASRDGQGRGEKLFF TGTGCCAGCAGGGACGGACAGGGGAGGGGGGAAAAACTGTTTTTT
TRBJ1-1 - few TRBV29-1 CSVEKGPDFGAFF TGCAGCGTGGAGAAGGGACCCGACTTCGGGGCTTTCTTT
TRBJ1-2 TRBD1 - TRBV9 CASSETGGYGYGYTF TGTGCCAGCAGCGAGACAGGGGGATATGGCTATGGCTACACCTTC
TRBJ2-2 - - TRBV6-1 CASSTGTLNTGELFF TGTGCCAGCAGTACCGGGACACTTAACACCGGGGAGCTGTTTTTT
TRBJ2-5 - - TRBV28 CASSSEGSMETQYF TGTGCCAGCAGTTCCGAGGGGAGTATGGAGACCCAGTACTTC